A single sample is the source of the 19 T cell receptor beta chains below, sequenced in a study of OX40 agonist ivuxolimab in advanced cancers. The library was obtained by the immunoSEQ multiplex PCR assay. Drawn from immuneACCESS, this table holds only the in-frame rearrangements with V and J called that TCRdb kept. Clones are partly lost; checked studies trace under half to an unresolved V gene and leave the rest unexplained. The sample data list about 61,000 clones, and about 90% of these were observed just once. The top ten clones comprise around 25% of the sample. The material sequenced was CD4+ or CD8+ T cells sorted from blood, taken in a trial of the OX40 agonist ivuxolimab. All receptors derive from an adult with an advanced solid tumor such as melanoma, head and neck, liver or kidney cancer.

V and J are TRBV6-6 and TRBJ2-3, with unresolved D. V lost 4 bases to trimming and J lost 4 bases, with 0 bases between them. The CDR3 spans 10 residues. Germline-derived CDR1 and CDR2 are MNHNY and SVGAGI (reference sequence). The DNA for the CDR3 is TGTGCCAGCAGTTCAGATACGCAGTATTTT. Its translation: CASSSDTQYF.

The rearrangement links TRBV6-5 to TRBJ2-1; 9 bases align to TRBD2. J gave up 9 bases and V 5 bases, and 11 bases lay outside the gene matches. The CDR3 extends over 15 amino acids. Germline V gene lookup returns CDR1 MNHEY and CDR2 SVGAGI. CDR3 loop: CASSGGREGHGEQFF. CDR3 in DNA: TGTGCCAGCAGTGGAGGGCGGGAGGGCCATGGTGAGCAGTTCTTC.

The chain employs TRBV27 and TRBJ2-3, with D possibly TRBD1 on 5 matching bases. Germline V CDR1 and CDR2: MNHEY, SMNVEV (reference sequence). Trimming removed 5 bases from V and 6 bases from J, with 6 bases in between. The CDR3 is 11 residues long. CDR3: CASSKGDTQYF. In DNA, the CDR3 is TGTGCCAGCAGTAAGGGGGATACGCAGTATTTT.

The V gene is TRBV28, the J gene TRBJ1-3; 8 nucleotides match TRBD1. With 5 bases clipped from V and 2 bases from J, the junction kept 2 bases outside the gene matches. The germline CDR1 and CDR2 sequences are MDHEN and SYDVKM. The CDR3 covers 14 residues. The CDR3 DNA reads TGTGCCAGCAGTCACAGGGGGACTGGAAACACCATATATTTT. Its protein product is CASSHRGTGNTIYF.

V and J are TRBV6-5 and TRBJ2-7; unclear D gene. Germline V gives CDR1 MNHEY, CDR2 SVGAGI. V lost 0 bases to trimming and J lost 0 bases, with 6 bases between them. The CDR3 is made up of 14 amino acids. Written as DNA, the CDR3 is TGTGCCAGCAGTTACTCACCAGTCTCCTACGAGCAGTACTTC. Translating gives CASSYSPVSYEQYF.

This chain uses TRBV19 with TRBJ2-1; D unresolved. Trimming removed 10 bases from V and 9 bases from J, with 22 bases in between. The germline V gene encodes CDR1 LNHDA and CDR2 SQIVND (reference sequence). The CDR3 totals 14 residues. Written as DNA, the CDR3 is TGTGCCACCGCTTTTTATAACGCCAACCCTGAGCAGTTCTTC. It translates to CATAFYNANPEQFF.

V gene TRBV6-5 combines with J gene TRBJ1-1; 7 bases map to TRBD1. Germline CDR1 reads MNHEY; CDR2 reads SVGAGI. The ends lost 1 base at V and 2 bases at J; junction bases unmatched: 1. This CDR3 contains 14 residues. Written as DNA, the CDR3 is TGTGCCAGCAGTTACTGGACAGGTAACACTGAAGCTTTCTTT. Protein product: CASSYWTGNTEAFF.

The rearrangement uses TRBV30 and TRBJ2-1; D gene unclear. Trimming stripped 0 bases from V and 0 bases from J, with 12 bases between. Germline V gene sequence: CDR1 GTSNPN, CDR2 SVGIG (reference sequence). The CDR3 runs 16 residues. CDR3: CAWSVQDLSSYNEQFF. The CDR3 coding sequence is TGTGCCTGGAGTGTACAAGACCTCAGCTCCTACAATGAGCAGTTCTTC.

V usage is TRBV28 and J usage is TRBJ2-7; TRBD2 matches 8 bases. CDR1 and CDR2 (germline): MDHEN, SYDVKM. J was trimmed by 5 bases and V by 4 bases; bases with no gene match: 16. The CDR3 loop spans 17 amino acids. CDR3 sequence: CASSSPSRGGAPHEQYF. CDR3 nucleotide sequence: TGTGCCAGCAGTTCACCCTCACGGGGGGGGGCCCCCCACGAGCAGTACTTC.

The chain employs TRBV2 and TRBJ2-3, with 15 nucleotides matching TRBD2. The trim removed 4 bases at V and 6 bases at J, leaving 5 bases unmatched. CDR1 is SNHLY, CDR2 FYNNEI, per germline. The CDR3 covers 16 residues. The CDR3 DNA sequence: TGTGCCAGCAGTGGGGGACTAGCGGGGGGCGAGGATACGCAGTATTTT. Translation: CASSGGLAGGEDTQYF.

The V and J genes are TRBV6-5 and TRBJ2-7; D remains ambiguous. Looked up from germline, CDR1 is MNHEY and CDR2 is SVGAGI. The CDR3 extends over 13 amino acids. V gave up 0 bases and J gave up 1 base, with 4 bases separating them. The CDR3 DNA reads as TGTGCCAGCAGTTACTCCCAATCCTACGAGCAGTACTTC. Its translation: CASSYSQSYEQYF.

V is TRBV6-5 and J is TRBJ2-1; D not resolved. V gave up 4 bases and J gave up 4 bases, with 8 bases separating them. Germline CDR1 and CDR2: MNHEY and SVGAGI. CDR3 size: 13 residues. CDR3 loop: CASSSTAYNEQFF. In nucleotides, the CDR3 is TGTGCCAGCAGTTCCACAGCTTACAATGAGCAGTTCTTC.

The chain uses TRBV28 and TRBJ1-1, with D perhaps TRBD1 (5 bases). Germline CDR1 MDHEN, CDR2 SYDVKM. V gave up 6 bases and J gave up 3 bases, with 17 bases separating them. The length of the CDR3 is 15 residues. The CDR3 nucleotides read TGTGCCAGCAGCGCACCGGAGGGGCGGGACACTGAAGCTTTCTTT. It yields the protein CASSAPEGRDTEAFF.

This sequence joins TRBV9 and TRBJ2-3, with a possible D match to TRBD2 (6 bases). The germline V gene has CDR1 SGDLS and CDR2 YYNGEE. The CDR3 sequence is 15 residues long. Trimming shortened V by 3 bases and J by 2 bases, and 13 bases separated the two germline ends. This chain's CDR3 is CASSAYGGATDTQYF. DNA of the CDR3: TGTGCCAGCAGCGCCTACGGGGGTGCCACAGATACGCAGTATTTT.

V and J are TRBV28 and TRBJ1-5; possible D gene TRBD1, 5 bases. This CDR3 is 14 amino acids long. Trimming took 2 bases from V and 7 from J, leaving 12 bases between them. Germline V lookup: CDR1 MDHEN, CDR2 SYDVKM. In nucleotides, the CDR3 is TGTGCCAGCAGTTTAGTTGCTGGGACGCAGCCCCAGCATTTT. Protein sequence: CASSLVAGTQPQHF.

The chain joins TRBV29-1 to TRBJ1-1, with 7 bases fitting TRBD1. Germline V gene sequence: CDR1 SQVTM, CDR2 ANQGSEA. Losses at the gene ends were 7 bases for V and 11 bases for J; bases not matched to a gene: 7. The CDR3 length is 10 residues. CDR3 coding DNA: TGCAGCGCCATGCAGGGGGAGGCTTTCTTT. Residues: CSAMQGEAFF.

The chain carries TRBV9 and TRBJ2-5; D is uncertain. This CDR3 has 10 residues. Germline CDR1 and CDR2: SGDLS and YYNGEE. V lost 3 bases, J lost 4 bases, and 1 base lay in between. CDR3 protein: CASSGETQYF. In nucleotides, the CDR3 is TGTGCCAGCAGCGGAGAGACCCAGTACTTC.

This chain joins TRBV6-6 and TRBJ1-5; no definite D call. The CDR3 is made up of 11 amino acids. Between the trimmed V and J ends, which lost 8 bases and 6 bases, there was a span of 8 bases. CDR1 is MNHNY and CDR2 is SVGAGI in the germline V gene (reference sequence). In nucleotides, the CDR3 is TGTGCCAGCGGACCATTTCAGCCCCAGCATTTT. Amino acid sequence: CASGPFQPQHF.

The chain carries TRBV10-3 and TRBJ1-2, with D uncertain. Germline V gene lookup returns CDR1 ENHRY and CDR2 SYGVKD. The CDR3 totals 14 residues. V lost 3 bases, J lost 0 bases, and 8 bases lay in between. This chain's CDR3 is CAISETDSNYGYTF. The CDR3 nucleotides read TGTGCCATCAGTGAAACAGATTCTAACTATGGCTACACCTTC.